This T cell receptor (beta chain) was sequenced for a study of regulatory T cells in long-lasting Graves disease. Time point: persistent/refractory GD, antithyroid drugs over 5 years with positive TRAb. Scientists built the TCR library using RNA that was extracted from PBMCs. Roughly 8.2 milliliters of peripheral blood were drawn into EDTA tubes. Arm-PCR of CDR3 regions with iRepertoire HTBI primers generated TCR beta libraries. In the original analysis: Segment identification across samples yielded roughly 62 TRBV and fewer than 15 TRBJ segments. Via MiXCR, TCRdb re-called the multiplex PCR reads, giving one row per CDR3 protein. Here the V and J calls rest on TCRdb's processing, not on the authors' analysis. The data contain about 430,000 distinct CDR3 sequences, around a fifth of them singletons. The ends lost 3 bases at V and 1 base at J; junction bases unmatched: 3. CDR1 is SGHKS and CDR2 is YYEKEE in the germline V gene (reference sequence). This CDR3 region has 14 residues.

The clonotype comes from a female donor with Graves disease. The sample here was peripheral blood mononuclear cells (PBMCs), taken when the disease was refractory, from a patient treated with antithyroid drugs. The V call is TRBV5-5, the J call TRBJ2-7; 8 bases fit TRBD2. The CDR3 DNA sequence: TGTGCCAGCAGCTACCGCGGGGGGTCCTACGAGCAGTACTTC. Protein product: CASSYRGGSYEQYF.